Each of the 12 T cell receptor beta chains below was sequenced from the same sample in a study of long-term antiretroviral therapy in people with HIV. Assay version v3.0 of immunoSEQ was used, and it was run at survey level. Some clones are missing from TCRdb's copy, which holds only in-frame ones; the method was immunoSEQ multiplex PCR. This sample has some 30,000 clones, with approximately 85% found just once. The material was unsorted PBMCs, obtained about 3.5 years after starting antiretroviral therapy. These TCRs come from a man aged 18 to 30 with HIV.

The chain joins TRBV7-8 to TRBJ2-7; no clear D gene. This CDR3 is built from 11 residues. Trimming took off 4 bases at V and 6 bases at J, with 7 bases between the two ends. From germline, CDR1 is SGHVS and CDR2 FQNEAQ. The CDR3 DNA sequence: TGTGCCAGCAGCTATGATGGCGAGCAGTACTTC. The encoded protein is CASSYDGEQYF. Based on the CDR3 plus reference TRBV7-8 and TRBJ2-7, the full variable domain is GAGVSQSPRYKVAKRGQDVALRCDPISGHVSLFWYQQALGQGPEFLTYFQNEAQLDKSGLPSDRFFAERPEGSVSTLKIQRTQQEDSAVYLCASSYDGEQYFGPGTRLTVT.

The V call is TRBV28, the J call TRBJ2-7; TRBD2 matches 9 bases. Germline assignment: CDR1 MDHEN and CDR2 SYDVKM. The J segment lost 5 bases and the V segment lost 5 bases, leaving 7 bases of the junction unmatched. CDR3 length: 14 residues. CDR3 protein: CASSETGTSHEQYF. CDR3 nucleotide sequence: TGTGCCAGCAGTGAAACCGGGACTAGCCACGAGCAGTACTTC.

The chain recombines TRBV4-1 with TRBJ1-2; D not certain. V was shortened by 4 bases and J by 2 bases, with 14 bases between the two germline ends. In germline, CDR1 is MGHRA, CDR2 YSYEKL. CDR3 length: 15 residues. The CDR3 nucleotides read TGCGCCAGCAGCCCCTTCCCAGAGGGCAACTATGGCTACACCTTC. Encoded protein: CASSPFPEGNYGYTF.

The CDR3: CASSYRLRGRPQHF. Here the CDR3 DNA reads TGTGCCAGCAGTTACCGGCTTCGGGGGCGGCCCCAGCATTTT. The rearrangement joins TRBV6-5 to TRBJ1-5; D is possibly TRBD1 (6 bases). The V end was cut by 2 bases, the J end by 9 bases, with 14 bases between. CDR1 is MNHEY and CDR2 is SVGAGI in the germline V gene. The CDR3 consists of 14 residues.

The CDR3, as DNA: TGTGCCAGCCGAGGACAGGTCCTCTCTGGAAACACCATATATTTT. Its protein is CASRGQVLSGNTIYF. The V call is TRBV2, the J call TRBJ1-3; 7 nucleotides line up with TRBD1. Germline V gene lookup returns CDR1 SNHLY and CDR2 FYNNEI. The junction had 7 bases not matched to a gene; V was cut back by 8 bases and J by 0 bases. The CDR3 sequence is 15 residues long. The whole variable domain, remainder taken from reference TRBV2 and TRBJ1-3, is EPEVTQTPSHQVTQMGQEVILRCVPISNHLYFYWYRQILGQKVEFLVSFYNNEISEKSEIFDDQFSVERPDGSNFTLKIRSTKLEDSAMYFCASRGQVLSGNTIYFGEGSWLTVV.

As regards this clone: An end of the junction differs from the germline gene, which may be a read error. The V call is TRBV7-7, the J call TRBJ2-7; D not certain. Germline CDR1 is SSHAT and CDR2 is FNYEAQ (reference sequence). The CDR3 totals 13 residues. DNA for the CDR3: TGTGCTAGCAGCTTAGACCCCTTCAAGGAGCAGTACTTC. Translated: CASSLDPFKEQYF.

J is TRBJ1-2 and V is TRBV7-9, with no clear D. The CDR3 consists of 14 residues. Trimming left V 5 bases short and J 5 bases short, with 15 bases between. The germline V gene has CDR1 SEHNR and CDR2 FQNEAQ (reference sequence). For the CDR3, the DNA is TGTGCCAGCAGCCGAAGGCTCCTGAGGTATGGCTACACCTTC. It is translated as CASSRRLLRYGYTF. The full variable domain, its missing parts supplied by reference TRBV7-9 and TRBJ1-2, is DTGVSQNPRHKITKRGQNVTFRCDPISEHNRLYWYRQTLGQGPEFLTYFQNEAQLEKSRLLSDRFSAERPKGSFSTLEIQRTEQGDSAMYLCASSRRLLRYGYTFGSGTRLTVV.

In DNA form, the CDR3 reads TGTGCCAGCAGCGACAGGGGAACTGGAAACACCATATATTTT. It codes for CASSDRGTGNTIYF. J is TRBJ1-3 and V is TRBV21-1; the DNA was not used to check the table's D call, TRBD1. TRBV21-1 represents a pseudogene. The CDR3 extends over 14 amino acids.

V gene TRBV5-4 combines with J gene TRBJ2-5; the D gene is possibly TRBD2 (7 bases). Between the trimmed V and J ends, which lost 0 bases and 1 base, there was a span of 16 bases. CDR1 and CDR2 from the germline V gene are SGHNT and YYREEE (reference sequence). The CDR3 contains 17 residues. The CDR3 DNA sequence: TGTGCCAGCAGCTTGGATGTCTGGGCGGGGGCCCAAGAGACCCAGTACTTC. This sequence encodes CASSLDVWAGAQETQYF.

The chain carries TRBV5-1 and TRBJ1-1; no clear D gene. The CDR3 is made up of 14 amino acids. Per the germline V gene, CDR1 is SGHRS and CDR2 is YFSETQ. Trimming left V 2 bases short and J 0 bases short, with 8 bases between. The CDR3 region has the DNA TGCGCCAGCAGCTTTGGTCAGTTGAACACTGAAGCTTTCTTT. Its translation: CASSFGQLNTEAFF.

The rearrangement uses TRBV6-4 and TRBJ1-2, with TRBD1 identical over 7 bases. CDR3 length: 14 amino acids. The germline V gene encodes CDR1 MRHNA and CDR2 SNTAGT. V lost 3 bases, J lost 8 bases, and 9 bases stayed unmatched. The CDR3 DNA sequence: TGTGCCAGCAGTGAAGAGGGACAGAGAGGGGGCTACACCTTC. Translation gives CASSEEGQRGGYTF.

J is TRBJ1-1 and V is TRBV2; D is unresolved. Per germline, CDR1 SNHLY and CDR2 FYNNEI. The CDR3 totals 8 residues. The V gene lost 7 bases and the J gene lost 13 bases, with 7 bases spanning the gap. Here the CDR3 DNA reads TGTGCCAGCAATTCGGGTTTCTTT. Encoded protein: CASNSGFF.